This T cell receptor (beta chain) was identified during a study of blood T cell repertoires in COVID-19 (dated by TCRdb to the early 2020s). In the study overall: The collaborator samples originated in the United States, Italy and Spain and spanned the acute and convalescent phases of COVID-19. The material from the prospective study consisted of cDNA or gDNA derived from T cells, B-cell-depleted T cells, or PBMCs. Where HLA class I and class II types were available, the types were taken from metadata supplied by the sample provider, not from assay-based typing. Deeply sampled blood TCRbeta repertoires from subjects exposed to, actively infected with, or recovered from COVID-19 were included in the dataset. The sample metadata nearly always contained a de-identified subject ID, COVID-19 status, age in years and sex. The samples were drawn from the first 160 participants of the ongoing ImmuneRACE study and from 950 to 1,500 subjects provided by 6 global collaborators. The repertoires were released in a freely available public database intended as a resource for research on the immune response to SARS-CoV-2.

From the cysteine through the phenylalanine, the CDR3 covers 13 amino acids. Only CDR3 DNA is held: 39 bases, read in frame from base 1. Based on the germline V gene (reference sequence), the CDR1 and CDR2 sequences are LNHDA and SQIVND. V gives up 9 bases and J gives up 3 bases, and the segment between their germline ends measures 14 bases. A word on this clone: Which antigen it targets is not known. No base quality information exists; no much larger clone differs at one position.

Collaborating institutions collected whole blood in K2EDTA tubes following their own protocols. Collaborator samples were shipped for TCRbeta analysis as frozen whole blood, isolated PBMCs, or DNA extracted from either sample type. Paper-wide results and their limitations: The quantity of clinical and demographic metadata differed by source and by participant and was supplied without curation.

TCRbeta CDR3 regions were amplified from genomic DNA by means of the immunoSEQ Assay, a bias-controlled multiplex PCR. The published analysis was carried out like this. The number of nucleated cells in each sample was estimated from the amplification of reference gene primers within the assay. To quantify the absolute abundance of each unique TCRbeta CDR3 rearrangement, sequence reads were collapsed and filtered. For each sample, productive Simpson clonality was calculated by taking the square root of Simpson's diversity index across productive rearrangements. TCRdb took this table from immuneACCESS and kept in-frame rearrangements with V and J called. Such tables lack part of the clones; where checked against another copy, unresolved V genes explain under half of the gap, and the rest is unexplained. V and J calls and clone size are as listed in that table; D and trimming were resolved from the DNA. The sample table holds approximately 85,000 clones, of which about 90% were seen once. Jointly, the top ten make up around 0.96% of the sample.

The source material was peripheral blood. This clonotype was sampled from a woman between 45 and 65 years old in a cohort sampled during active COVID-19. Recombination joined TRBV19 with TRBJ1-1; a tentative D call is TRBD1 (5 bases match). The DNA sequence follows: TGTGCCAGCTCCCCTCGGGGGGACACTGAAGCTTTCTTT. Its protein is CASSPRGDTEAFF. The full variable domain, completed from the reference TRBV19 and TRBJ1-1 proteins outside the CDR3, reads DGGITQSPKYLFRKEGQNVTLSCEQNLNHDAMYWYRQDPGQGLRLIYYSQIVNDFQKGDIAEGYSVSREKKESFPLTVTSAQKNPTAFYLCASSPRGDTEAFFGQGTRLTVV.